This TCR beta chain was sequenced during a study of vaccination and CD4 T cells after COVID-19. Turning to the study itself: Overlapping SARS-CoV-2, HCoV-NL63, HCoV-OC43 and HCoV-229E spike peptides stimulated the cells.

Trimming cost V 2 bases and J 2 bases, with 13 bases left between them. CDR1 LNHDA and CDR2 SQIVND come from the germline V gene (reference sequence). The CDR3 loop spans 16 amino acids. By frequency in the sample, this clonotype is medium-sized. Its antigen remains unknown. Once obtained from cultured CD4+ T cells, the DNA was sequenced using the Oncomine TCR Beta short-read assay. Via MiXCR, TCRdb re-called the PCR reads, giving one row per CDR3 protein. The sample lists 15,000 to 17,000 distinct CDR3 sequences; about two fifths were seen once. Treatment defined: approximately 9-day PBMC culture with coronavirus spike peptide pools or control peptides (ViraFEST assay).

The sequences come from CD4+ T cells from blood, cultured in vitro, collected before SARS-CoV-2 vaccination. The TCR sequence derives from a human donor who had recovered from COVID-19. The chain carries TRBV19 and TRBJ1-5, with a tentative D call TRBD1 (5 bases). CDR3 loop: CASSISVGQGNQPQHF. The DNA for the CDR3 is TGTGCCAGTAGTATAAGTGTGGGGCAGGGCAATCAGCCCCAGCATTTT.